Below are 30 T cell receptor beta chains sequenced from a single sample in a study of shared clonotypes between healthy human individuals. Profiling relied on immunoSEQ multiplex PCR, and the TCRdb table lists in-frame clones only, not all of them. The table includes approximately 1,500,000 clones, around 98% detected once. Sequencing was done on a sample of naive CD4+ T cells sorted from blood. Subset: CD45RA+ positively selected. Receptors originate from a man aged 25 to 45 in good health.

The gene calls are TRBV9 and TRBJ2-2; 8 bases are a match to TRBD2. This CDR3 is built from 14 residues. Germline V gives CDR1 SGDLS, CDR2 YYNGEE. The V gene end was trimmed by 9 bases and the J gene end by 4 bases; junction bases not matched to a gene: 8. CDR3: CATGREQGTGELFF. Written as DNA, the CDR3 is TGTGCCACCGGGAGGGAGCAGGGCACCGGGGAGCTGTTTTTT.

The chain has TRBV10-3 and TRBJ2-5, with D possibly matching TRBD2 (6 bases). Trimming left V 5 bases short and J 4 bases short, with 11 bases between. The CDR3 extends over 13 amino acids. Germline CDR1 and CDR2: ENHRY and SYGVKD. CDR3 loop: CAISWGGGETQYF. CDR3 bases: TGTGCCATCAGTTGGGGAGGTGGAGAGACCCAGTACTTC.

The chain is built from TRBV27 and TRBJ1-2, with 7 positions matching TRBD1. This CDR3 is built from 16 residues. V dropped 3 bases and J dropped 5; count of bases not matched to a gene: 12. Germline V lookup: CDR1 MNHEY, CDR2 SMNVEV (reference sequence). CDR3 sequence (DNA): TGTGCCAGCAGTTTTGACGTTAGGGGGCAGCGGTATGGCTACACCTTC. Protein sequence: CASSFDVRGQRYGYTF.

The rearrangement joins TRBV15 to TRBJ2-1, with D possibly being TRBD1 or TRBD2 (5 bases each). Trimming stripped 1 base from V and 12 bases from J, with 16 bases between. The CDR3 has 14 amino acids. The germline V gene has CDR1 LNHNV and CDR2 YYDKDF (reference sequence). The CDR3 sequence is CATSRGDRGFGQFF. The CDR3 DNA reads TGTGCCACCAGCAGAGGAGACCGGGGCTTCGGGCAGTTCTTC.

The V call is TRBV5-1, the J call TRBJ1-4; D not resolved. Germline V gene lookup returns CDR1 SGHRS and CDR2 YFSETQ. There are 14 residues in the CDR3. Trimming removed 1 base at V and 4 bases at J, with 8 bases between. CDR3 coding DNA: TGCGCCAGCAGCTTGATAGGGAATAATGAAAAACTGTTTTTT. Protein product: CASSLIGNNEKLFF. The full variable domain, completed using reference TRBV5-1 and TRBJ1-4, is KAGVTQTPRYLIKTRGQQVTLSCSPISGHRSVSWYQQTPGQGLQFLFEYFSETQRNKGNFPGRFSGRQFSNSRSEMNVSTLELGDSALYLCASSLIGNNEKLFFGSGTQLSVL.

This chain connects TRBV27 to TRBJ2-3; D unclear. Germline lookup yields CDR1 MNHEY and CDR2 SMNVEV (reference sequence). V dropped 6 bases and J dropped 7 bases, with 14 bases sitting between them. CDR3 length: 13 residues. This CDR3 is CASSPSPRNTQYF. CDR3 DNA: TGTGCCAGCAGCCCCTCCCCCCGCAATACGCAGTATTTT.

The CDR3 here is CASSLSRDAEQFF. The CDR3 bases are TGTGCCAGCAGCTTATCCCGTGACGCTGAGCAGTTCTTC. The gene calls are TRBV7-2 and TRBJ2-1; D gene uncertain. Germline V CDR1 and CDR2: SGHTA, FQGNSA. This CDR3 spans 13 amino acids. The ends were cut back, 2 bases at V and 9 bases at J, with 11 bases in the middle.

The CDR3 DNA reads TGTGCCAGCAGGGAACCGGGACCCCAACCCGAGCAGTACTTC. Translation: CASREPGPQPEQYF. This sequence joins TRBV2 and TRBJ2-7; D assignment may be TRBD1 or TRBD2 (5 bases each). This CDR3 is built from 14 residues. V was shortened by 6 bases and J by 6 bases, with 18 bases between the two germline ends. Germline CDR1 is SNHLY and CDR2 is FYNNEI.

J is TRBJ2-1 and V is TRBV6-1, with TRBD2 identical over 12 bases. With 9 bases clipped from V and 7 bases from J, the junction kept 4 bases outside the gene matches. CDR3 length: 13 residues. CDR1 and CDR2 (germline): MNHNS, SASEGT. CDR3: CASLAGGLNEQFF. The CDR3 DNA reads TGTGCCAGTCTAGCGGGAGGGCTAAATGAGCAGTTCTTC.

CDR3 in DNA: TGTGCCAGCAGGTCTCGGTGGGGTCCTGGGGAGACCCAGTACTTC. Encoded protein: CASRSRWGPGETQYF. This chain links TRBV7-8 with TRBJ2-5; D unclear. V dropped 6 bases and J dropped 5 bases, with 19 bases sitting between them. CDR3 size: 15 residues. Per germline, CDR1 SGHVS and CDR2 FQNEAQ.

Regarding this clone: Possible read error: a much larger clone is one base away. V is TRBV7-2 and J is TRBJ1-1; 7 bases are a match to TRBD1. The CDR3 loop spans 16 amino acids. Germline CDR1 is SGHTA and CDR2 is FQGNSA. J lost 0 bases, V lost 2 bases, and 6 bases had no gene match. CDR3 in amino acids: CASSLLGGTMNTEAFF. In DNA, the CDR3 is TGTGCCAGCAGCTTATTAGGGGGCACGATGAACACTGAAGCTTTCTTT.

The genes are TRBV18 and TRBJ1-4; D gene uncertain. Trimming stripped 6 bases from V and 0 bases from J, with 8 bases between. CDR3 length: 14 amino acids. Germline values: CDR1 KGHSH, CDR2 LQKENI. DNA for the CDR3: TGTGCCAGCTCGCACGGGGCAACTAATGAAAAACTGTTTTTT. This encodes CASSHGATNEKLFF.

Written as DNA, the CDR3 is TGTGCCAGCAGTTACTCACGATTTTTACCTTATGGCTACACCTTC. Translating gives CASSYSRFLPYGYTF. V and J are TRBV6-5 and TRBJ1-2; D is uncertain. The CDR3 covers 15 residues. Germline V gene data show CDR1 as MNHEY and CDR2 as SVGAGI. V lost 0 bases to trimming and J lost 5 bases, with 13 bases between them.

This rearrangement joins TRBV15 to TRBJ1-2, with D possibly matching TRBD1 (5 bases). Germline lookup yields CDR1 LNHNV and CDR2 YYDKDF (reference sequence). The CDR3 totals 13 residues. Trimming stripped 5 bases from V and 4 bases from J, with 11 bases between. CDR3 in DNA: TGTGCCACCAGCCCCCCCAGGGCCTATGGCTACACCTTC. Translated, it gives CATSPPRAYGYTF.

The rearrangement links TRBV2 to TRBJ2-7, with TRBD1 matching 7 bases. Germline CDR1 is SNHLY and CDR2 is FYNNEI. The length of the CDR3 is 12 residues. V lost 7 bases to trimming and J lost 4 bases; unmatched junction nucleotides: 4. The chain's CDR3 is CASNRGLYEQYF. As DNA, the CDR3 is TGTGCCAGCAACAGGGGCCTTTACGAGCAGTACTTC.

V usage is TRBV5-1 and J usage is TRBJ2-5; D uncertain. Germline V gene data show CDR1 as SGHRS and CDR2 as YFSETQ. Trimming removed 4 bases from V and 1 base from J, with 8 bases in between. The CDR3 consists of 13 residues. The CDR3 DNA reads as TGCGCCAGCAGCCCCCCTCCCCAAGAGACCCAGTACTTC. This codes for CASSPPPQETQYF.

The V gene is TRBV28, the J gene TRBJ2-7; D is possibly TRBD1 (6 bases). V lost 6 bases, J lost 7 bases, and 19 bases lay in between. Germline CDR1 and CDR2: MDHEN and SYDVKM. CDR3 size: 14 residues. The CDR3 DNA follows: TGTGCCAGCAGGACCGGGACACGATCGGGGGAGCAGTACTTC. As protein: CASRTGTRSGEQYF.

The V and J genes are TRBV14 and TRBJ1-1; D uncertain. Trimming stripped 0 bases from V and 2 bases from J, with 4 bases between. This CDR3 region has 13 residues. CDR1 and CDR2 from the germline V gene are SGHDN and FVKESK. The CDR3: CASSQDGNTEAFF. CDR3 nucleotides: TGTGCCAGCAGCCAAGACGGTAACACTGAAGCTTTCTTT.

The CDR3 loop reads CASDKTSRGYGYTF. The CDR3 DNA is TGTGCCAGCGACAAGACCTCCCGGGGCTATGGCTACACCTTC. The rearrangement links TRBV7-9 to TRBJ1-2; unclear D gene. Germline V CDR1 and CDR2: SEHNR, FQNEAQ (reference sequence). This CDR3 has 14 amino acids. V was pared by 8 bases and J by 4 bases, with 17 bases between.

The chain is built from TRBV30 and TRBJ2-3, with 7 bases that match TRBD1. This CDR3 region has 15 residues. Losses at the gene ends were 2 bases for V and 1 base for J; bases not matched to a gene: 6. The germline CDR1 and CDR2 sequences are GTSNPN and SVGIG (reference sequence). CDR3 sequence: CAWSPTGARTDTQYF. The DNA for the CDR3 is TGTGCCTGGAGTCCAACAGGGGCTCGCACAGATACGCAGTATTTT. Supplemented by reference TRBV30 and TRBJ2-3, the full variable domain reads SQTIHQWPATLVQPVGSPLSLECTVEGTSNPNLYWYRQAAGRGLQLLFYSVGIGQISSEVPQNLSASRPQDRQFILSSKKLLLSDSGFYLCAWSPTGARTDTQYFGPGTRLTVL.

The chain uses TRBV18 and TRBJ2-1, with 11 bases lining up with TRBD2. Germline trimming cut 5 bases from V and 9 bases from J; bases unmatched to any gene: 15. The CDR3 has 17 amino acids. Per the germline V gene, CDR1 is KGHSH and CDR2 is LQKENI. DNA of the CDR3: TGTGCCAGCTCAGAATCCCAATTAGCGGGAGGGCCGAGTGAGCAGTTCTTC. Residues: CASSESQLAGGPSEQFF.

This chain joins TRBV5-1 and TRBJ2-7; possible D gene TRBD1, 5 bases. Germline V gives CDR1 SGHRS, CDR2 YFSETQ. V was shortened by 0 bases and J by 3 bases, with 10 bases between the two germline ends. The length of the CDR3 is 14 residues. CDR3 region: CASSLARASYEQYF. CDR3 coding DNA: TGCGCCAGCAGCTTGGCCAGGGCTAGCTACGAGCAGTACTTC.

This sequence joins TRBV9 and TRBJ2-2; TRBD1 might be the D (6 bases). Deletions cut 4 bases from V and 0 bases from J, with 31 bases between. Germline CDR1 and CDR2: SGDLS and YYNGEE. This CDR3 has 22 amino acids. CDR3 in amino acids: CASSTRQVSSDPAKANTGELFF. CDR3 DNA sequence: TGTGCCAGCAGCACCAGACAGGTTAGTTCGGACCCAGCCAAAGCGAACACCGGGGAGCTGTTTTTT.

The rearrangement links TRBV18 to TRBJ2-1, with 7 bases fitting TRBD2. CDR1 KGHSH and CDR2 LQKENI come from the germline V gene. J lost 2 bases, V lost 6 bases, and 7 bases had no gene match. The CDR3 runs to 15 residues. The CDR3 bases are TGTGCCAGCTCGGAAGGACTAGTTGCCTACAATGAGCAGTTCTTC. It specifies CASSEGLVAYNEQFF.

This clone has a single count. V is TRBV7-9 and J is TRBJ2-1; a possible D gene is TRBD2 (6 bases). Trimming took 2 bases from V and 7 from J, leaving 12 bases between them. The CDR3 has 14 residues. The V gene's germline CDR1 is SEHNR and CDR2 FQNEAQ (reference sequence). In DNA form, the CDR3 reads TGTGCCAGCAGCTTATCCCTAGCGTGGAATGAGCAGTTCTTC. Its translation: CASSLSLAWNEQFF.

The chain couples TRBV28 to TRBJ2-3, with a tentative D call TRBD1 (5 bases). This CDR3 spans 15 amino acids. Trimming left V 7 bases short and J 3 bases short, with 17 bases between. Germline V gives CDR1 MDHEN, CDR2 SYDVKM. The CDR3 DNA reads TGTGCCAGCACTGTAACAGGTGGGCGGACAGATACGCAGTATTTT. It translates to CASTVTGGRTDTQYF.

This clone was recorded once. This chain links TRBV7-2 with TRBJ2-7; TRBD2 matches 10 bases. V lost 4 bases to trimming and J lost 4 bases; unmatched junction nucleotides: 10. The CDR3 extends over 16 amino acids. Germline values: CDR1 SGHTA, CDR2 FQGNSA. The CDR3 spells CASSSTTSGKSYEQYF. CDR3 DNA sequence: TGTGCCAGCAGCTCAACTACTAGCGGGAAAAGTTACGAGCAGTACTTC.

The gene calls are TRBV6-4 and TRBJ2-5, with D unclear. The CDR3 extends over 16 amino acids. V was cut by 3 bases and J by 0 bases, with 14 bases left in between. The germline CDR1 and CDR2 sequences are MRHNA and SNTAGT. The CDR3 protein is CASSDAYPADQETQYF. CDR3 coding DNA: TGTGCCAGCAGTGATGCTTATCCGGCGGACCAAGAGACCCAGTACTTC.

J is TRBJ2-3 and V is TRBV7-9, with no clear D. The CDR3 spans 14 residues. Germline V gene lookup returns CDR1 SEHNR and CDR2 FQNEAQ (reference sequence). Between the trimmed V and J ends, which lost 5 bases and 6 bases, there was a span of 15 bases. CDR3 in amino acids: CASSPISSPDTQYF. The CDR3 bases are TGTGCCAGCAGCCCCATCTCTAGTCCCGATACGCAGTATTTT. Full variable domain (rest looked up from reference TRBV7-9 and TRBJ2-3): DTGVSQNPRHKITKRGQNVTFRCDPISEHNRLYWYRQTLGQGPEFLTYFQNEAQLEKSRLLSDRFSAERPKGSFSTLEIQRTEQGDSAMYLCASSPISSPDTQYFGPGTRLTVL.

The chain carries TRBV9 and TRBJ2-7; D is ambiguous. Germline assignment: CDR1 SGDLS and CDR2 YYNGEE. The ends were cut back, 0 bases at V and 7 bases at J, with 17 bases in the middle. The CDR3 runs to 15 residues. In DNA form, the CDR3 reads TGTGCCAGCAGCGTAGGAATGTTGCCGACGAGTGAGCAGTACTTC. This gives the protein CASSVGMLPTSEQYF.